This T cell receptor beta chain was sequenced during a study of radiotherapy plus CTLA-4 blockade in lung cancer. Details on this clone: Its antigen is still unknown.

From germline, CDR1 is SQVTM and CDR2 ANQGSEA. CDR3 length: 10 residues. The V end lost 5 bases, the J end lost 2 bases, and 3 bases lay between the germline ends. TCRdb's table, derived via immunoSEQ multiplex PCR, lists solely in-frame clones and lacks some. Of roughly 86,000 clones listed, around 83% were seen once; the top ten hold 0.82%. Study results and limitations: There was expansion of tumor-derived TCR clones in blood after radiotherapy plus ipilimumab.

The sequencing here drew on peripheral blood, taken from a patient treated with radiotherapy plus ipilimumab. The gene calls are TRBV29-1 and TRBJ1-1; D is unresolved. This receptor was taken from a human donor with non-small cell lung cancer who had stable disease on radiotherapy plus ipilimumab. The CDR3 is CSVLNTEAFF. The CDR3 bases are TGCAGCGTTCTAAACACTGAAGCTTTCTTT.